A selection of T cell receptor beta chains follows, all from one sample in a study of blood T cells in healthy people across ages. In TCRdb, the 5' RACE reads were re-called with MiXCR into one record per CDR3 protein. The profile shows about 720,000 distinct CDR3 sequences, over 20% of them singletons. Material for sequencing was blood. The source of these receptors is a man in his sixties or seventies in good health. CDR3s include the opening cysteine and the closing phenylalanine or tryptophan. D genes are given only for firm matches.

j_call,d_call,v_call,cdr3_aa
TRBJ1-4,-,TRBV28,CASSLGGMSNEKLFF
TRBJ2-3,TRBD2,TRBV7-3,CASNSAASGIDTQYF
TRBJ2-3,-,TRBV19,CASSRVGGQDTQYF
TRBJ1-2,-,TRBV6-5,CASSYDRGYGYTF
TRBJ2-3,-,TRBV12-3/TRBV12-4,CASSLGCLSADMQYF
TRBJ2-5,-,TRBV7-3,CASSLNRQETQYF
TRBJ2-1,-,TRBV6-2/TRBV6-3,CASSSQETYNEQFF
TRBJ2-5,-,TRBV20-1,CSARRNLEETQYF
TRBJ1-3,-,TRBV14,CASSQGTAMPGNTIYF
TRBJ2-1,-,TRBV29-1,CSVHPWGTTNNEQFF
TRBJ2-2,TRBD2,TRBV20-1,CSARPAGRTGELFF
TRBJ1-5,-,TRBV12-3/TRBV12-4,CASSLILSNQPQHF
TRBJ2-5,-,TRBV6-4,CHIKSTQETQYF
-,-,TRBV6-1,CASSENMSREQFF
TRBJ1-2,-,TRBV11-1,CASSPTGVVGYTF
TRBJ2-2,-,TRBV11-2,CASSLRLLSISTGELFF
TRBJ1-1,-,TRBV12-3/TRBV12-4,CASSQRSTEASF
TRBJ1-4,-,TRBV20-1,CSAEKGSWGNEKLFF
TRBJ1-3,TRBD1,TRBV29-1,CSAQTGTGNTIYF
TRBJ2-5,-,TRBV28,CASSTVGETQYF
TRBJ2-5,-,TRBV20-1,CSARDLVETQYF
TRBJ1-1,-,TRBV28,CASSFPGATEAFF
TRBJ2-5,-,TRBV12-3/TRBV12-4,CASTVIPSEETQYF
TRBJ1-6,-,TRBV20-1,CSARGPTHSPLHF
TRBJ2-2,-,TRBV20-1,CSARFRIAANTGELFF
TRBJ2-3,-,TRBV9,CASSGGSGTDTQYF
TRBJ2-3,-,TRBV10-1,CASSPGTSGYTQYF
TRBJ2-4,TRBD2,TRBV25-1,CASSLAGDTKNIQYF
TRBJ1-4,-,TRBV18,CASSPGNRVNEKLFF
TRBJ2-7,TRBD2,TRBV28,CGSRRTSGRPAEQYF
TRBJ2-1,TRBD2,TRBV24-1,CATSGTGTSSYNEQFF
TRBJ2-5,-,TRBV9,CASSLIDGETQYF
TRBJ1-1,-,TRBV7-6,CASSRPPYTEAFF
TRBJ2-6,-,TRBV27,CASSLLGGSPSSGANVLTF
-,TRBD2,TRBV27,CASSLSGTRPYEQYF
TRBJ2-3,-,TRBV5-1,CASSLAAATDTQYF
TRBJ2-1,TRBD2,TRBV5-6,CASNGRRGDPYNEQFF
TRBJ2-7,-,TRBV10-3,CAISESPGPHEQYF
TRBJ2-2,-,TRBV12-5,CASSPAGVINTGELFF
TRBJ2-1,-,TRBV14,CASSQDYSDGEQFF
TRBJ2-2,-,TRBV5-1,CASSPGTMNTGELFF
TRBJ2-5,-,TRBV20-1,CSARERGTFYF
TRBJ2-5,-,TRBV5-1,CASSPRYGETQYF